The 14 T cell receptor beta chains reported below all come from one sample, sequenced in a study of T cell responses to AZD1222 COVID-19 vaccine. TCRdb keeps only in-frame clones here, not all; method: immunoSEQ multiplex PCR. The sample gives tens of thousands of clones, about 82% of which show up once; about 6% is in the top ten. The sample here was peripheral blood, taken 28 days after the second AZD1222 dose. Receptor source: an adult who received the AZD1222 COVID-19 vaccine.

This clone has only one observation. CDR3 in DNA: TGTGCCAGTAGCTACAGCGGGCGAGGCTACACCTTC. It is translated as CASSYSGRGYTF. This chain links TRBV19 with TRBJ1-2; unclear D gene. Germline CDR1 is LNHDA and CDR2 is SQIVND (reference sequence). The CDR3 sequence is 12 residues long. V dropped 6 bases and J dropped 8 bases, with 13 bases sitting between them.

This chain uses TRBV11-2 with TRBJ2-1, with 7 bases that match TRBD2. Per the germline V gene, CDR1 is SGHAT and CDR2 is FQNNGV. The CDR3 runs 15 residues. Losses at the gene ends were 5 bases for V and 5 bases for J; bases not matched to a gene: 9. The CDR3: CASSPVGTTNNEQFF. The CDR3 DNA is TGTGCCAGCAGCCCTGTGGGGACTACTAACAATGAGCAGTTCTTC.

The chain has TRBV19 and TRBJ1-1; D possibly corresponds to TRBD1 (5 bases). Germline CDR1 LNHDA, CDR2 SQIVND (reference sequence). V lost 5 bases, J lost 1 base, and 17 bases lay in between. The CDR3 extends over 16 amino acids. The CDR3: CASSPGEGQGNTEAFF. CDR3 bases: TGTGCCAGTAGTCCCGGGGAGGGGCAAGGGAACACTGAAGCTTTCTTT. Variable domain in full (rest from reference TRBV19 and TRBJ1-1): DGGITQSPKYLFRKEGQNVTLSCEQNLNHDAMYWYRQDPGQGLRLIYYSQIVNDFQKGDIAEGYSVSREKKESFPLTVTSAQKNPTAFYLCASSPGEGQGNTEAFFGQGTRLTVV.

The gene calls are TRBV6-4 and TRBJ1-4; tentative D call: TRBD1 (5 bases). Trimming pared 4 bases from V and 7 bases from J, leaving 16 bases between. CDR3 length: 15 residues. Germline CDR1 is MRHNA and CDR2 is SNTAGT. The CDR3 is CASSARQGFGEKLFF. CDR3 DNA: TGTGCCAGCAGTGCCCGTCAGGGATTTGGTGAAAAACTGTTTTTT.

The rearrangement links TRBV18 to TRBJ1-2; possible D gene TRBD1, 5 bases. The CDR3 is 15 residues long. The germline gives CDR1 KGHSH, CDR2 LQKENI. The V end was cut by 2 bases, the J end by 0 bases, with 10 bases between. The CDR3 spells CASSPMDIANYGYTF. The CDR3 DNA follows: TGTGCCAGCTCACCAATGGACATAGCTAACTATGGCTACACCTTC.

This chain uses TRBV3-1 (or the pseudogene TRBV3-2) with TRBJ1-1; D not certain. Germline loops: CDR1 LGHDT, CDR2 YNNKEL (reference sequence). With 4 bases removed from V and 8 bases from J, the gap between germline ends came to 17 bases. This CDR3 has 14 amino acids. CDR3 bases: TGTGCCAGCAGCCTAGGTTACGCGAATAAGGAAGCTTTCTTT. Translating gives CASSLGYANKEAFF.

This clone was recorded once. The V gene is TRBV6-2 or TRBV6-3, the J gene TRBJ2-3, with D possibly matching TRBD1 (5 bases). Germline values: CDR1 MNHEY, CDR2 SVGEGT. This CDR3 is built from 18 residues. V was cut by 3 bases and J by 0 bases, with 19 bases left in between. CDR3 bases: TGTGCCAGCAGTTATCGTATCCCGACAGACCGAAGCACAGATACGCAGTATTTT. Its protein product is CASSYRIPTDRSTDTQYF.

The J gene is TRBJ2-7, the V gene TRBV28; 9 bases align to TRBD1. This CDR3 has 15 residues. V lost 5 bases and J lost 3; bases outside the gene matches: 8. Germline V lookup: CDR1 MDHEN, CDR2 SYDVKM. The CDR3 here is CASSMGTGRSYEQYF. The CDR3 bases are TGTGCCAGCAGTATGGGGACAGGGCGTAGCTACGAGCAGTACTTC.

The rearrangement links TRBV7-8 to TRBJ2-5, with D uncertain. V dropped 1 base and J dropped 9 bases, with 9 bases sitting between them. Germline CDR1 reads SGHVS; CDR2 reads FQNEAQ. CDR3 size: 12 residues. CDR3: CASSLGPQSQYF. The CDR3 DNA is TGTGCCAGCAGCTTAGGCCCCCAATCCCAGTACTTC.

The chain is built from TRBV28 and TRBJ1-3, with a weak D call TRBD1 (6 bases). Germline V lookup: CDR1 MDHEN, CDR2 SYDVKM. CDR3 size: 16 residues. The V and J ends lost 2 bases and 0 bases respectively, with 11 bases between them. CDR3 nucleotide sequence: TGTGCCAGCAGTTTAACCACAGGGAGCTCTGGAAACACCATATATTTT. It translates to CASSLTTGSSGNTIYF.

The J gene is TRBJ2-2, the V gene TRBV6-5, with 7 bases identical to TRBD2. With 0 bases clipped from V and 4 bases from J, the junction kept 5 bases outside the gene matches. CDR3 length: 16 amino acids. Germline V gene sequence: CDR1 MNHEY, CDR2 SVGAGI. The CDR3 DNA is TGTGCCAGCAGTTACTCTTCCTCGGGGGGCACCGGGGAGCTGTTTTTT. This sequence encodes CASSYSSSGGTGELFF.

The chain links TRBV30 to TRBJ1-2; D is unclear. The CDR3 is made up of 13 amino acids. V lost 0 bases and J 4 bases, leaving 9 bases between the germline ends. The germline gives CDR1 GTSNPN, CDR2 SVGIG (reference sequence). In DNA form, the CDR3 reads TGTGCCTGGAGTGTCGGGCAGACCTATGGCTACACCTTC. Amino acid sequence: CAWSVGQTYGYTF. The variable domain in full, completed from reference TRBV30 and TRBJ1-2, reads SQTIHQWPATLVQPVGSPLSLECTVEGTSNPNLYWYRQAAGRGLQLLFYSVGIGQISSEVPQNLSASRPQDRQFILSSKKLLLSDSGFYLCAWSVGQTYGYTFGSGTRLTVV.

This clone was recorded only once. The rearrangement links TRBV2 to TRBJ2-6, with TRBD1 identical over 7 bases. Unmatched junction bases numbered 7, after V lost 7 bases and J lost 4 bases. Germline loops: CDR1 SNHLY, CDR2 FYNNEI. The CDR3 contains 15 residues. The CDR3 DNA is TGTGCCAGCAAGAAGGGGGCAACCGGGGCCAACGTCCTGACTTTC. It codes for CASKKGATGANVLTF.

This chain's CDR3 is CASTGAGGATDTQYF. CDR3 sequence (DNA): TGTGCCAGCACGGGAGCGGGGGGGGCCACAGATACGCAGTATTTT. The chain has TRBV7-6 and TRBJ2-3, with 10 bases aligning to TRBD2. The CDR3 has 15 residues. CDR1 SGHVS and CDR2 FNYEAQ come from the germline V gene. V lost 7 bases and J lost 2; bases outside the gene matches: 6.